This TCR beta chain was retrieved from a study of control samples from healthy donors and cancer patients. The CDR3 sequence is 14 residues long. The germline V gene has CDR1 MNHNY and CDR2 SVGAGI (reference sequence). Deletions cut 4 bases from V and 4 bases from J, with 13 bases between. Measured with immunoSEQ multiplex PCR; TCRdb has only the in-frame clones, and not every one. The table lists some 110,000 clones, 93% of them singletons. The TCR was taken from a man younger than 40 in good health. This sequence joins TRBV6-6 and TRBJ1-2, with D possibly TRBD1 on 5 matching bases. Specimen: blood. In nucleotides, the CDR3 is TGTGCCAGCAGTTCCGACGGGGGATTCTATGGCTACACCTTC. Translating gives CASSSDGGFYGYTF.